The clone carrying this TCR beta chain came up a few times. Its target is unknown. The sorted Tregs were CD4+CD25+CD127-/low cells. Full-length variable regions came from constant-region reverse primers plus semi-nested Nested Universal Primer A PCR. MiXCR was run by TCRdb on the 5' RACE reads, yielding one entry per CDR3 protein. The table records roughly 42,000 distinct CDR3 sequences, roughly 21% of them present only once. General study findings and limits: The TCR gene usage of tumor memory CD4+ T cells clustered together with blood and lymph node memory CD4+ cells and with lymph node naive CD4+ cells.

Germline V gene sequence: CDR1 MNHEY, CDR2 SMNVEV (reference sequence). The V end was cut by 1 base, the J end by 2 bases, with 16 bases between. The CDR3 totals 17 residues. This chain joins TRBV27 and TRBJ2-3; a possible D gene is TRBD2 (6 bases). This TCR came from a female donor with breast cancer. Sequencing was performed on Tregs sorted from blood. In nucleotides, the CDR3 is TGTGCCAGCAGTTTATTTTCATTGCGGGAACTCACAGATACGCAGTATTTT. This translates into CASSLFSLRELTDTQYF.